The clone carrying this T cell receptor (beta chain) was counted ten times or more. The data stem from a study of early T cells in non-severe SARS-CoV-2 infection. The CDR3 runs 18 residues. Germline CDR1 reads KGHSH; CDR2 reads LQKENI. With 3 bases removed from V and 0 bases from J, the gap between germline ends came to 18 bases. The protocol attached unique molecular identifiers to individual cDNA molecules. TCRdb processed the 5' RACE reads anew with MiXCR; each CDR3 protein has one entry. The profile shows tens of thousands of distinct CDR3 sequences, around 13% of them singletons. Sequencing used whole blood. The clonotype originates from an adult who was a healthcare worker with PCR-confirmed SARS-CoV-2 infection or an uninfected control (not recorded which). The V gene is TRBV18, the J gene TRBJ1-3; D is unclear. CDR3 sequence (DNA): TGTGCCAGCTCACCCCAGAACACAAACCTAAACTCTGGAAACACCATATATTTT. It yields the protein CASSPQNTNLNSGNTIYF.